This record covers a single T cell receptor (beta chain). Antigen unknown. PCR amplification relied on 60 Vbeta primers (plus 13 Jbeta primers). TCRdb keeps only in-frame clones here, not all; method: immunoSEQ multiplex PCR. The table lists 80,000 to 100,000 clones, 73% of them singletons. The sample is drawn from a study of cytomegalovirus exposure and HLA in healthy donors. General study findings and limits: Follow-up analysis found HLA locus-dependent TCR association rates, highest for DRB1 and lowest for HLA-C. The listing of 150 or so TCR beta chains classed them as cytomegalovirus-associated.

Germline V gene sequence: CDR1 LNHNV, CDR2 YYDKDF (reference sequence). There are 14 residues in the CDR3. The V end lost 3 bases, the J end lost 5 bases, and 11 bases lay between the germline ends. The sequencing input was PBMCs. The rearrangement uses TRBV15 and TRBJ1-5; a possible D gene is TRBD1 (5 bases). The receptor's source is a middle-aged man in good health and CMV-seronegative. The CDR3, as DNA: TGTGCCACCAGCAGGGGAGGGGAGGATCAGCCCCAGCATTTT. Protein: CATSRGGEDQPQHF. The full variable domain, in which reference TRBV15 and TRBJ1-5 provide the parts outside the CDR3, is DAMVIQNPRYQVTQFGKPVTLSCSQTLNHNVMYWYQQKSSQAPKLLFHYYDKDFNNEADTPDNFQSRRPNTSFCFLDIRSPGLGDTAMYLCATSRGGEDQPQHFGDGTRLSIL.